Shown below are 14 T cell receptor beta chains from a single sample sequenced in a study of cytomegalovirus exposure and HLA in healthy donors. Produced via immunoSEQ multiplex PCR; TCRdb's table is partial and in-frame only. The sample comprises about 160,000 clones, roughly 86% of which are singletons, and under 4.5% rests with the top ten. The sample was PBMCs. Every receptor here comes from a man aged 18 to 30 in good health and CMV-seropositive.

The chain has TRBV19 and TRBJ1-1; tentatively, D is TRBD1 (5 bases). This CDR3 spans 13 amino acids. Germline V CDR1 and CDR2: LNHDA, SQIVND (reference sequence). V was cut by 6 bases and J by 1 base, with 9 bases left in between. The CDR3 sequence: CASREGRNTEAFF. Here the CDR3 DNA reads TGTGCCAGTAGGGAGGGGAGGAACACTGAAGCTTTCTTT.

This clone was seen only once. The chain joins TRBV4-1 to TRBJ2-1, with TRBD2 as a possible D gene (5 bases). The CDR3 is made up of 15 amino acids. From germline, CDR1 is MGHRA and CDR2 YSYEKL. Trimming took off 1 base at V and 3 bases at J, with 10 bases between the two ends. As DNA, the CDR3 is TGCGCCAGCAGCCAAGTCAGGACTGTCTACAATGAGCAGTTCTTC. Residues: CASSQVRTVYNEQFF.

V usage is TRBV6-5 and J usage is TRBJ2-5; a weak D match, TRBD2 (5 bases). The DNA end lines up better with TRBJ2-7; the J call may be wrong. Germline V lookup: CDR1 MNHEY, CDR2 SVGAGI. The CDR3 runs 14 residues. CDR3: CASSYSTNSYEQYF. The CDR3 DNA follows: TGTGCCAGCAGTTACTCGACTAACTCCTACGAGCAGTACTTC.

This clone was counted a few times. The gene calls are TRBV6-5 and TRBJ1-2, with 10 bases matching TRBD1. Unmatched junction bases numbered 4, after V lost 2 bases and J lost 7 bases. The CDR3 spans 14 residues. Germline lookup yields CDR1 MNHEY and CDR2 SVGAGI. CDR3 bases: TGTGCCAGCAGTTACCAGGGACAGGGGACTGGCTACACCTTC. It codes for CASSYQGQGTGYTF.

The chain employs TRBV7-9 and TRBJ2-5; the match to TRBD2 covers 7 bases. CDR1 and CDR2 (germline): SEHNR, FQNEAQ (reference sequence). The CDR3 extends over 13 amino acids. V lost 5 bases and J lost 2; bases outside the gene matches: 2. Here the CDR3 reads CASSASGQETQYF. The CDR3 nucleotides are TGTGCCAGCAGCGCTAGCGGACAAGAGACCCAGTACTTC.

The V and J genes are TRBV2 and TRBJ1-2, with D possibly TRBD1 on 6 matching bases. Per the germline V gene, CDR1 is SNHLY and CDR2 is FYNNEI. CDR3 length: 13 amino acids. V gave up 6 bases and J gave up 5 bases, with 13 bases separating them. The chain's CDR3 is CASRADSLYGYTF. As DNA, the CDR3 is TGTGCCAGCAGGGCGGACAGTTTATATGGCTACACCTTC.

The chain recombines TRBV29-1 with TRBJ2-3, with 8 bases fitting TRBD2. The CDR3 runs to 13 residues. V gave up 7 bases and J gave up 1 base; unmatched junction bases: 4. CDR1 SQVTM and CDR2 ANQGSEA come from the germline V gene. The CDR3 sequence: CSAETSGTDTQYF. For the CDR3, the DNA is TGCAGCGCCGAGACTAGCGGCACAGATACGCAGTATTTT.

The rearrangement links TRBV5-1 to TRBJ2-7; TRBD1 aligns across 10 bases. V shed 0 bases, J shed 3 bases, and the junction held 6 bases outside the gene matches. The CDR3 is 16 residues long. Germline V gene lookup returns CDR1 SGHRS and CDR2 YFSETQ. The CDR3 bases are TGCGCCAGCAGCTTGGGGTGGGGGACAGGGGACTACGAGCAGTACTTC. Translation gives CASSLGWGTGDYEQYF.

This chain joins TRBV9 and TRBJ2-3; 8 bases are shared with TRBD2. The CDR3 is made up of 20 amino acids. Germline V gives CDR1 SGDLS, CDR2 YYNGEE. V lost 3 bases, J lost 1 base, and 19 bases stayed unmatched. This CDR3 reads CASSDSGGWGWTLGTDTQYF. Written as DNA, the CDR3 is TGTGCCAGCAGCGACAGCGGGGGTTGGGGCTGGACGCTAGGCACAGATACGCAGTATTTT.

The chain combines TRBV6-4 with TRBJ2-7; 8 positions agree with TRBD2. V lost 7 bases and J lost 3; bases outside the gene matches: 11. Germline CDR1 MRHNA, CDR2 SNTAGT. The CDR3 has 15 residues. The CDR3 bases are TGTGCCAGCAATCTGAACGGGAGGGCCATCTACGAGCAGTACTTC. This translates into CASNLNGRAIYEQYF.

J is TRBJ1-2 and V is TRBV14, with a possible D match to TRBD1 (5 bases). Trimming left V 0 bases short and J 7 bases short, with 6 bases between. CDR3 size: 12 residues. Germline loops: CDR1 SGHDN, CDR2 FVKESK. This CDR3 reads CASSQDRGGYTF. In nucleotides, the CDR3 is TGTGCCAGCAGCCAAGATAGGGGTGGCTACACCTTC.

The J gene is TRBJ2-3, the V gene TRBV2, with TRBD1 identical over 11 bases. Germline lookup yields CDR1 SNHLY and CDR2 FYNNEI. The length of the CDR3 is 14 residues. Trimming cost V 8 bases and J 2 bases; bases outside gene matches: 3. The CDR3 is CASLDRGPTDTQYF. As DNA, the CDR3 is TGTGCCAGCTTGGACAGGGGGCCCACAGATACGCAGTATTTT.

V is TRBV9 and J is TRBJ2-5; 9 bases align to TRBD1. This CDR3 comprises 13 residues. J gave up 5 bases and V 4 bases, and 3 bases lay outside the gene matches. Germline CDR1 is SGDLS and CDR2 is YYNGEE. CDR3 protein: CASSLGQGETQYF. The CDR3 DNA is TGTGCCAGCAGCTTGGGACAGGGTGAGACCCAGTACTTC.

CDR3 protein: CASSDGHTDTQYF. Here the CDR3 DNA reads TGTGCCAGCAGTGACGGACACACAGATACGCAGTATTTT. This rearrangement joins TRBV6-4 to TRBJ2-3; D is perhaps TRBD1 (5 bases). The CDR3 extends over 13 amino acids. V shed 2 bases and J shed 2 bases, with 5 bases lying between them. Per the germline V gene, CDR1 is MRHNA and CDR2 is SNTAGT.